This TCR beta chain is drawn from a study of blood T cell repertoires in COVID-19. Study at large: Whether acute or convalescent, the COVID-19 samples came from the United States, Italy and Spain. The analysed material was cDNA or gDNA that came from T cells, B-cell-depleted T cells, or PBMCs.

Authors' data handling: Amplified reference gene primers provided the basis for estimating nucleated cell counts. Assay: immunoSEQ multiplex PCR; the TCRdb copy retains only in-frame clones and omits some. V, J and clone size derive from that table, while D and trimming were established from the DNA sequence. The repertoire consists of 52,000 or so clones, with approximately 86% occurring once and the leading ten covering over 15%. Points on this clone: At one of its ends the junction is not consistent with the germline gene, which may arise from a read error.

The CDR3 consists of 14 residues. Germline-derived CDR1 and CDR2 are SGHAT and FQNNGV. This sequence joins TRBV11-2 and TRBJ1-1, with D perhaps matching TRBD1 (5 bases). Material for sequencing was peripheral blood. This TCR derives from a man aged 35-49 years with acute or convalescent COVID-19. The CDR3 DNA follows: TGTGCCAGCAGCTTAGGACAGTTGAAAACTGAAGCTTTCTTT. Its translation is CASSLGQLKTEAFF.